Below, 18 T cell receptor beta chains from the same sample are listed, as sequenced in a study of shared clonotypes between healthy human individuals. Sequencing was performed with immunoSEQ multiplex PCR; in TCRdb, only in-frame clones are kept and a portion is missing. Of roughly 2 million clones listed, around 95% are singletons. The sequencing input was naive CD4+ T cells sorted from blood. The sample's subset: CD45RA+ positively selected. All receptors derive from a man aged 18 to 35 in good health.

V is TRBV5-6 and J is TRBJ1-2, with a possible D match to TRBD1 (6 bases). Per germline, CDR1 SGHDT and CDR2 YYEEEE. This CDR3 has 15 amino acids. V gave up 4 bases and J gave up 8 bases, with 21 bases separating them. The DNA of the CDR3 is TGTGCCAGCAGCGCGCAGGACAGACTTCCGGGGGGCTACACCTTC. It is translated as CASSAQDRLPGGYTF. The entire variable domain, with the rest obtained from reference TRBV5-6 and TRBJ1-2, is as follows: DAGVTQSPTHLIKTRGQQVTLRCSPKSGHDTVSWYQQALGQGPQFIFQYYEEEERQRGNFPDRFSGHQFPNYSSELNVNALLLGDSALYLCASSAQDRLPGGYTFGSGTRLTVV.

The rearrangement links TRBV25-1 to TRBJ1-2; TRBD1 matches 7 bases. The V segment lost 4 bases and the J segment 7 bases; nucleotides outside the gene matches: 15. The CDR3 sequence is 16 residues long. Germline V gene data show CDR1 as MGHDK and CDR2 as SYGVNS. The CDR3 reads CASSAAAGGNRGGYTF. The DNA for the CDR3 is TGTGCCAGCAGTGCGGCAGCAGGGGGGAATAGGGGTGGCTACACCTTC.

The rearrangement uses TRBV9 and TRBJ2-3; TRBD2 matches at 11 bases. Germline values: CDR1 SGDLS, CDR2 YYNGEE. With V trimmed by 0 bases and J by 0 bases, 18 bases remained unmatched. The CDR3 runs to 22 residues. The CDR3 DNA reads TGTGCCAGCAGCGTAGGTGTAGTGGGACACCGGACTAGCGGGCCTAGCACAGATACGCAGTATTTT. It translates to CASSVGVVGHRTSGPSTDTQYF.

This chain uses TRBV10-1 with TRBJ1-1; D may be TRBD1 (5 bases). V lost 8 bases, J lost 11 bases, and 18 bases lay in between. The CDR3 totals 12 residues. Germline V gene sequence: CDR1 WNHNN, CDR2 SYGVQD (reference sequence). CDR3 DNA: TGCGCCAGCTCCCGTTCGGGGGGGGAGGCTTTCTTT. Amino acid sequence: CASSRSGGEAFF.

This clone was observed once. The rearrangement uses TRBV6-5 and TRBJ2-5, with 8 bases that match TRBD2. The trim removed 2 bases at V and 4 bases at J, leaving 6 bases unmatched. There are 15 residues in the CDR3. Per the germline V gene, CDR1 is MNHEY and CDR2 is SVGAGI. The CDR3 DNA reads TGTGCCAGCAGTTACCCCGGGAGGGACTCAGAGACCCAGTACTTC. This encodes CASSYPGRDSETQYF.

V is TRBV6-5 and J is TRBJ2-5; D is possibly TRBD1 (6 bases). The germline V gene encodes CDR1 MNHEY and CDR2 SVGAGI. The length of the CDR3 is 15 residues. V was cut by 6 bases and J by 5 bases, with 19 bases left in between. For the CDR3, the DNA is TGTGCCAGCAGGAGGGGGAGAAACCTAATGGAGACCCAGTACTTC. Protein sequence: CASRRGRNLMETQYF.

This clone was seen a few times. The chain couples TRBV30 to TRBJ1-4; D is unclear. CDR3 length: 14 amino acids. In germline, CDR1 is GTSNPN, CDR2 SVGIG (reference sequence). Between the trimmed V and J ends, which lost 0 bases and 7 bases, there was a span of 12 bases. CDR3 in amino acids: CAWSVGSPGEKLFF. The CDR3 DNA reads TGTGCCTGGAGTGTAGGGTCGCCAGGTGAAAAACTGTTTTTT.

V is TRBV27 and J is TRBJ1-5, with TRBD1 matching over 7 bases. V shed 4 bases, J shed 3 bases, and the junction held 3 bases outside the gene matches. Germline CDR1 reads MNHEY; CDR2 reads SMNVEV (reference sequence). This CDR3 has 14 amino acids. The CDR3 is CASSSQGINQPQHF. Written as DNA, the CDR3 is TGTGCCAGCAGTTCACAGGGGATCAATCAGCCCCAGCATTTT.

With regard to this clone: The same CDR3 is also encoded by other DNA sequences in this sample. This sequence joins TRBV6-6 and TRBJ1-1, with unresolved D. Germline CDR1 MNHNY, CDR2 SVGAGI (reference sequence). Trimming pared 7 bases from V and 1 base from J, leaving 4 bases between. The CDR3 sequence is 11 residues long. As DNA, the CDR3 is TGTGCCAGCACCAGGAACACTGAAGCTTTCTTT. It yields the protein CASTRNTEAFF.

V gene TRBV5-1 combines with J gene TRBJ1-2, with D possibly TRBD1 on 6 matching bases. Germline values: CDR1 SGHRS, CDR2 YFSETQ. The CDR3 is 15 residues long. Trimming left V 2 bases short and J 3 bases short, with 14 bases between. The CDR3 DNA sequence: TGCGCCAGCAGCTTAGAAGGGGGTCTAGACTATGGCTACACCTTC. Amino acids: CASSLEGGLDYGYTF.

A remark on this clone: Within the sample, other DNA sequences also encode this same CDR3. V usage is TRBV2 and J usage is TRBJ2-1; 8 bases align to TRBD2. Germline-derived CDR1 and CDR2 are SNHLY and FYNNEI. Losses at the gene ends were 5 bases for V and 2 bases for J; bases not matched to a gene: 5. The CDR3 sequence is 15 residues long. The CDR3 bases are TGTGCCAGCAGTAATAGCGGGACGGCCTACAATGAGCAGTTCTTC. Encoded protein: CASSNSGTAYNEQFF.

The CDR3 bases are TGTGCCAGCAGCTTGGACAGGGCCGACTACGAGCAGTACTTC. Its translation is CASSLDRADYEQYF. The V call is TRBV6-5, the J call TRBJ2-7, with 8 bases fitting TRBD1. There are 14 residues in the CDR3. Germline V CDR1 and CDR2: MNHEY, SVGAGI. V lost 6 bases to trimming and J lost 3 bases; unmatched junction nucleotides: 7.

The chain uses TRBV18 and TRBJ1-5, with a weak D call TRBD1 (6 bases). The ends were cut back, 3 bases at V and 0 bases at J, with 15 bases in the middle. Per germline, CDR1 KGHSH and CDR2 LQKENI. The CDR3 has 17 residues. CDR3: CASSPSGGGLSNQPQHF. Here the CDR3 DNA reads TGTGCCAGCTCACCCTCTGGGGGGGGCCTTAGCAATCAGCCCCAGCATTTT.

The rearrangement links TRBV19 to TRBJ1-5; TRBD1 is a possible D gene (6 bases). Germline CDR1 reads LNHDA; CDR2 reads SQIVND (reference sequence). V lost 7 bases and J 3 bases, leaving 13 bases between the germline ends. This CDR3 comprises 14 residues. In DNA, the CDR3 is TGTGCCAGTAAGGGGGGCTCCTTCAATCAGCCCCAGCATTTT. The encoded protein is CASKGGSFNQPQHF.

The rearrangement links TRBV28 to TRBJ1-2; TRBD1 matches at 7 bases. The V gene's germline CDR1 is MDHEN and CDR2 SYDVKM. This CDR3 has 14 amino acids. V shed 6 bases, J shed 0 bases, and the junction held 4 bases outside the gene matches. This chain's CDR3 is CASRQTGSNYGYTF. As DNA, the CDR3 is TGTGCCAGCAGACAGACAGGGTCTAACTATGGCTACACCTTC.

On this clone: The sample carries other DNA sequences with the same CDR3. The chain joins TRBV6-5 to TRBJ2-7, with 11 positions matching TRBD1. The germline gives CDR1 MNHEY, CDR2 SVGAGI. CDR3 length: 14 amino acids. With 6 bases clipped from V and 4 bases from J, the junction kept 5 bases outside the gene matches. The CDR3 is CASSRTGGAYEQYF. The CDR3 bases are TGTGCCAGCAGCCGGACAGGGGGCGCTTACGAGCAGTACTTC.

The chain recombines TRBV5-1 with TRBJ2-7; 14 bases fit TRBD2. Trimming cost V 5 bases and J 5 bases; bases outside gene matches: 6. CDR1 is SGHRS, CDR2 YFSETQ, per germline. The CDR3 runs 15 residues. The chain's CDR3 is CASRGLAGDFHEQYF. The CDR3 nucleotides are TGCGCCAGCAGGGGACTAGCGGGAGATTTCCACGAGCAGTACTTC.

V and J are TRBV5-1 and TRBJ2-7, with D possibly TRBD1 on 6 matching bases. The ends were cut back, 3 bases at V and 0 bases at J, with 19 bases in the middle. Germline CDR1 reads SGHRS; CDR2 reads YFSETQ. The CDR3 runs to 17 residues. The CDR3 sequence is CASSSSFGTPVSYEQYF. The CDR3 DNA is TGCGCCAGCAGCTCATCCTTCGGGACACCAGTCTCCTACGAGCAGTACTTC.